The clone carrying this TCR beta chain came up many times. V lost 4 bases to trimming and J lost 8 bases; unmatched junction nucleotides: 11. CDR3 size: 15 residues. Germline CDR1 is SGHRS and CDR2 is YFSETQ. Time point defined: longitudinal time-point 3. This sample was included in a study of neurological immune-mediated disorders. One entry per CDR3 protein results from TCRdb running MiXCR on the 5' RACE reads. The table records 95,000 to 110,000 distinct CDR3 sequences, roughly 10% of them present only once. Sequencing was carried out using PBMCs. The TCR sequence derives from a female donor with HTLV-1-associated myelopathy (HAM/TSP). The V gene is TRBV5-1, the J gene TRBJ1-4; 7 bases align to TRBD1. CDR3 coding DNA: TGCGCCAGCAGCCCGGGGACAGCTCTAGAGGAAAAACTGTTTTTT. Its translation is CASSPGTALEEKLFF.